Listed here are 23 T cell receptor beta chains from one sample, sequenced in a study of T-cell memory formation after mild COVID-19. TCRdb recomputed calls from the 5' RACE reads with MiXCR, one row per CDR3 protein. Among more than 250,000 distinct CDR3 sequences listed, more than 15% were seen once. Sequences were obtained from PBMCs or a T cell subset sorted from them (not recorded which). The receptors originated from a man aged 18-30 years who had mild COVID-19 (a few samples of this study predate the infection). Cell type and time point are not known.

The chain joins TRBV28 to TRBJ2-7; D unresolved. Germline V gene lookup returns CDR1 MDHEN and CDR2 SYDVKM. Trimming removed 7 bases from V and 4 bases from J, with 8 bases in between. There are 11 residues in the CDR3. The CDR3 bases are TGTGCCAGCAAAGGTCGGTACGAGCAGTACGTC. The encoded protein is CASKGRYEQYV.

In this sample, this clonotype turned up a few times. This chain links TRBV5-1 with TRBJ1-5; TRBD1 aligns across 10 bases. The CDR3 consists of 16 residues. Trimming cost V 0 bases and J 6 bases; bases outside gene matches: 6. Per germline, CDR1 SGHRS and CDR2 YFSETQ. The CDR3 sequence is CASSLDGTGAGQPQHF. The CDR3 nucleotides are TGCGCCAGCAGCTTGGATGGGACAGGGGCGGGTCAGCCCCAGCATTTT.

In this sample, this clonotype turned up a few times. This CDR3 reads CASSFNRDSQFF. The CDR3 coding sequence is TGTGCCAGCAGTTTTAACCGGGACAGCCAGTTCTTC. This rearrangement joins TRBV12-3 or TRBV12-4 to TRBJ2-1, with 7 bases fitting TRBD1. This CDR3 is 12 amino acids long. V shed 3 bases and J 13 bases; nucleotides not matched to a gene: 6.

This clonotype was seen a handful of times. The CDR3 reads CASSLRLLGAYEQYF. The CDR3, as DNA: TGTGCCAGCAGCCTAAGACTCTTGGGGGCCTACGAGCAGTACTTC. J is TRBJ2-7 and V is TRBV6-2 or TRBV6-3, with D perhaps being TRBD1 or TRBD2 (5 bases each). Germline loops: CDR1 MNHEY, CDR2 SVGEGT. CDR3 length equals 15 residues. The V and J ends lost 6 bases and 2 bases respectively, with 17 bases between them.

This sequence joins TRBV13 and TRBJ2-1, with a possible D match to TRBD2 (6 bases). Germline-derived CDR1 and CDR2 are PRHDT and FYEKMQ (reference sequence). The CDR3 is made up of 14 amino acids. The V end was cut by 5 bases, the J end by 9 bases, with 17 bases between. The CDR3 reads CASSRLGIFGEQFF. The CDR3 nucleotides are TGTGCCAGCAGCCGACTAGGTATTTTCGGTGAGCAGTTCTTC.

This clonotype was observed a handful of times. CDR3 amino acids: CASRFRDRSYNEQFF. In DNA, the CDR3 is TGTGCCAGCAGATTCCGGGACAGATCCTACAATGAGCAGTTCTTC. The chain recombines TRBV2 with TRBJ2-1; 7 bases match TRBD1. Germline V gene data show CDR1 as SNHLY and CDR2 as FYNNEI. The J segment lost 1 base and the V segment lost 6 bases, leaving 6 bases of the junction unmatched. The CDR3 sequence is 15 residues long.

This clonotype was observed many times. The chain joins TRBV20-1 to TRBJ2-7; D gene unclear. Trimming stripped 0 bases from V and 3 bases from J, with 3 bases between. The germline V gene encodes CDR1 DFQATT and CDR2 SNEGSKA (reference sequence). The CDR3 has 11 amino acids. CDR3 coding DNA: TGCAGTGCTAGAGAGGGCTACGAGCAGTACGTC. Its protein product is CSAREGYEQYV.

A few counts support this clonotype. The genes are TRBV7-9 and TRBJ1-2, with D unclear. The germline gives CDR1 SEHNR, CDR2 FQNEAQ (reference sequence). Trimming stripped 3 bases from V and 8 bases from J, with 10 bases between. This CDR3 is built from 12 residues. The chain's CDR3 is CASSFGSEGYTF. CDR3 bases: TGTGCCAGCAGCTTCGGGTCCGAAGGCTACACCTTC.

This clonotype has just a few counts. J is TRBJ2-5 and V is TRBV5-1, with a weak D call TRBD2 (6 bases). This CDR3 is 14 amino acids long. Per the germline V gene, CDR1 is SGHRS and CDR2 is YFSETQ. The V and J ends lost 1 base and 5 bases respectively, with 12 bases between them. The CDR3 reads CASSLFSSAETQYF. CDR3 nucleotides: TGCGCCAGCAGCTTGTTTTCTAGCGCCGAGACCCAGTACTTC.

This clonotype was counted only a few times. CDR3 nucleotide sequence: TGCGCCAGCCGACAAGGGGCCACCTACAATGAGCAGTTCTTC. Its protein is CASRQGATYNEQFF. The V and J genes are TRBV4-1 and TRBJ2-1, with D possibly matching TRBD1 (5 bases). From germline, CDR1 is MGHRA and CDR2 YSYEKL. Trimming left V 8 bases short and J 2 bases short, with 13 bases between. The CDR3 has 14 amino acids.

The chain links TRBV7-2 to TRBJ2-7, with 7 bases aligning to TRBD2. V trimming: 5 bases; J trimming: 6 bases; junction bases outside the gene matches: 13. CDR1 and CDR2 (germline): SGHTA, FQGNSA. This CDR3 is 15 amino acids long. CDR3 DNA: TGTGCCAGCAGCCCGGGGGACTATCAACTCGCCGAGCAGTACTTC. As protein: CASSPGDYQLAEQYF.

This clonotype has at least ten counts. The chain uses TRBV20-1 and TRBJ2-5, with unresolved D. From germline, CDR1 is DFQATT and CDR2 SNEGSKA (reference sequence). CDR3 length: 14 amino acids. Trimming stripped 3 bases from V and 4 bases from J, with 15 bases between. CDR3 sequence reads: CSASFLRPPETQYF. In nucleotides, the CDR3 is TGCAGTGCTAGTTTTCTAAGACCTCCAGAGACCCAGTACTTC.

The chain combines TRBV2 with TRBJ2-2, with D perhaps TRBD1 (6 bases). The CDR3 is 14 amino acids. Deletions cut 6 bases from V and 0 bases from J, with 8 bases between. Per germline, CDR1 SNHLY and CDR2 FYNNEI. DNA for the CDR3: TGTGCCAGCAGGGGGGACACGAACACCGGGGAGCTGTTTTTT. Encoded protein: CASRGDTNTGELFF.

The chain joins TRBV7-2 to TRBJ2-3, with D hard to call. The CDR3 covers 15 residues. The germline V and J ends were trimmed by 5 bases and 0 bases, with 12 bases remaining between them. Germline V gene sequence: CDR1 SGHTA, CDR2 FQGNSA. The CDR3: CASSPDRLSTDTQYF. The CDR3 nucleotides read TGTGCCAGCAGCCCTGACCGACTGAGCACAGATACGCAGTATTTT.

The chain has TRBV12-3 or TRBV12-4 and TRBJ1-2; no definite D call. The CDR3 has 14 amino acids. With 4 bases removed from V and 4 bases from J, the gap between germline ends came to 13 bases. CDR3 amino acids: CASSSDGFFYGYTF. Written as DNA, the CDR3 is TGTGCCAGCAGTTCGGACGGTTTTTTCTATGGCTACACCTTC.

The chain employs TRBV12-3 or TRBV12-4 and TRBJ2-5, with D unresolved. The CDR3 spans 13 residues. V was cut by 4 bases and J by 1 base, with 7 bases left in between. The chain's CDR3 is CASSWAVQETQYF. For the CDR3, the DNA is TGTGCCAGCAGTTGGGCGGTCCAAGAGACCCAGTACTTC.

This chain links TRBV6-2 or TRBV6-3 with TRBJ1-5; tentatively, D is TRBD1 (6 bases). Germline CDR1 MNHEY, CDR2 SVGEGT. The V end was cut by 5 bases, the J end by 1 base, with 15 bases between. CDR3 length: 16 residues. The CDR3 protein is CASSPRGGRSNQPQHF. As DNA, the CDR3 is TGTGCCAGCAGTCCACGGGGGGGCAGAAGCAATCAGCCCCAGCATTTT.

This clonotype turned up a few times. The V gene is TRBV5-1, the J gene TRBJ2-3, with D perhaps matching TRBD2 (5 bases). The V end was cut by 4 bases, the J end by 4 bases, with 13 bases between. Germline lookup yields CDR1 SGHRS and CDR2 YFSETQ. This CDR3 region has 14 residues. The CDR3 coding sequence is TGCGCCAGCAGCCCACTATCGGGGTCAGATACGCAGTATTTT. Protein sequence: CASSPLSGSDTQYF.

There are a few counts of this clonotype. The rearrangement uses TRBV28 and TRBJ1-5, with D unclear. The CDR3 length is 14 residues. CDR1 is MDHEN and CDR2 is SYDVKM in the germline V gene. Deletions cut 3 bases from V and 2 bases from J, with 8 bases between. The CDR3 loop is CASSFGSGNQPQHF. DNA for the CDR3: TGTGCCAGCAGTTTCGGGAGTGGCAATCAGCCCCAGCATTTT.

This rearrangement joins TRBV3-1 to TRBJ2-7; D is possibly TRBD1 or TRBD2 (5 bases each). Per the germline V gene, CDR1 is LGHDT and CDR2 is YNNKEL (reference sequence). The CDR3 consists of 13 residues. V was pared by 3 bases and J by 7 bases, with 13 bases between. The CDR3 nucleotides read TGTGCCAGCAGCCAGGGACGGATGGGTGAGCAGTACTTC. This encodes CASSQGRMGEQYF.

This clonotype was detected a few times. This rearrangement joins TRBV12-3 or TRBV12-4 to TRBJ1-6; TRBD1 agrees at 9 bases. CDR3 length: 14 amino acids. After removal of 5 bases from V and 9 bases from J, the junction contained 5 bases not matched to a gene. The CDR3 DNA reads TGTGCCAGCAGTCGAACAGGGGGCGTTTCACCCCTCCACTTT. This translates into CASSRTGGVSPLHF.

V and J are TRBV12-3 or TRBV12-4 and TRBJ2-3; 12 nucleotides align to TRBD2. After removal of 4 bases from V and 4 bases from J, the junction contained 6 bases not matched to a gene. The CDR3 has 16 amino acids. The CDR3 reads CASSSASGGAPDTQYF. For the CDR3, the DNA is TGTGCCAGCAGTTCTGCTAGCGGGGGGGCCCCAGATACGCAGTATTTT.

Here the CDR3 reads CASRQSGTTVLGTQYF. CDR3 coding DNA: TGTGCCAGCAGGCAAAGCGGGACTACCGTACTTGGGACCCAGTACTTC. The rearrangement uses TRBV2 and TRBJ2-5; 7 bases align to TRBD2. CDR3 length: 16 residues. Unmatched junction bases numbered 17, after V lost 6 bases and J lost 7 bases. Germline V CDR1 and CDR2: SNHLY, FYNNEI.